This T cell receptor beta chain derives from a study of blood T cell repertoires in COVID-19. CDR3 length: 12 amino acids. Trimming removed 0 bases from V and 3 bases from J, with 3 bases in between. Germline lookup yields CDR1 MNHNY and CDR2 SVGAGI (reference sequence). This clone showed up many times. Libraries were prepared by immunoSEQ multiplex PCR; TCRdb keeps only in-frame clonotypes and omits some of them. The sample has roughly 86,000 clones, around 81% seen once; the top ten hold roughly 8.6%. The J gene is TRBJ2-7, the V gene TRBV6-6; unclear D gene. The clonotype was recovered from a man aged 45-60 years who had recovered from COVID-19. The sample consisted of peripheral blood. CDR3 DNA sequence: TGTGCCAGCAGTTACTCCAACTACGAGCAGTACTTC. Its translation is CASSYSNYEQYF.